Sequencing of this T cell receptor beta chain was carried out in a study of T cells after yellow fever vaccination. Findings and limits, study-wide: The booster response re-showed most primary clones: approximately 95% CD4, around 90% CD8. There was a possibility that FACS-sorted repertoires contained abundant clonotypes contaminating from the bulk population. Weaker in magnitude, the secondary response showed a faster peak on day 5 versus 15.

Turning to this clonotype: The antigen is unknown.

The TCR cDNA carried a universal primer site and UMIs from 5'RACE template switching. TCRdb reprocessed the 5' RACE reads with MiXCR, giving one entry per CDR3 protein. Found here are about 510,000 distinct CDR3 sequences, about a fifth of them singletons; the top ten hold about 17%. The source is a man in his late teens or twenties who received the YFV17D yellow fever vaccine. Specimen: PBMCs, collected approximately 22 days after the first yellow fever vaccination.

The CDR3 sequence is CASSWEGSSDTQYF. The DNA for the CDR3 is TGTGCCAGCAGTTGGGAGGGTAGTTCAGATACGCAGTATTTT. This rearrangement joins TRBV7-2 to TRBJ2-3; 7 bases line up with TRBD2. This CDR3 has 14 amino acids. Germline V gene sequence: CDR1 SGHTA, CDR2 FQGNSA. Trimming at V came to 6 bases and at J to 4 bases, leaving 7 bases not matched to a gene.